Sequencing of this T cell receptor beta chain was carried out in a study of blood T cell repertoires in COVID-19. About the research overall: The origin of the acute and convalescent COVID-19 samples was the United States, Italy and Spain.

The CDR3 length is 14 residues. Trimming removed 2 bases from V and 3 bases from J, with 11 bases in between. From germline, CDR1 is SGDLS and CDR2 YYNGEE. Produced via immunoSEQ multiplex PCR; TCRdb's table is partial and in-frame only. The data show fewer than 60,000 clones, around 90% seen once. This sequence was found in a human donor with acute or convalescent COVID-19. The donor label of this sample is uncertain. Specimen: peripheral blood. The genes are TRBV9 and TRBJ1-1; possible D gene TRBD1, 6 bases. The CDR3 loop is CASSVLAGDTEAFF. CDR3 DNA sequence: TGTGCCAGCAGCGTCTTGGCAGGGGACACTGAAGCTTTCTTT.